This is a list of T cell receptor beta chains from one sample in a study of cytomegalovirus exposure and HLA in healthy donors. TCRdb's table, derived via immunoSEQ multiplex PCR, lists solely in-frame clones and lacks some. The table has 100,000 or so clones, around 80% seen once. Sample: PBMCs. The receptors come from a female donor in good health and CMV-seropositive. The CDR3 runs from the conserved cysteine through the conserved F or W. A D gene is named only where the DNA matches it firmly. Clone sizes are given selectively: once, few, many, or a class where the clone is expanded.

d_gene	v_gene	j_gene	abundance	CDR3aa	CDR3nt
.	TRBV11-2	TRBJ2-3	.	CASRHSGTWGTDTQYF	TGTGCCAGCAGACACTCCGGGACTTGGGGCACAGATACGCAGTATTTT
TRBD2	TRBV19	TRBJ2-1	.	CASSRAGPVYNEQFF	TGTGCCAGTAGTAGAGCGGGACCGGTATACAATGAGCAGTTCTTC
TRBD1	TRBV27	TRBJ2-5	.	CASSLRTSRGETQYF	TGTGCCAGCAGCCTGAGGACTTCCAGGGGGGAGACCCAGTACTTC
TRBD1	TRBV14	TRBJ2-7	once	CASSPLQGTGGSTYEQYF	TGTGCCAGCAGCCCCCTACAAGGGACAGGGGGCAGCACGTACGAGCAGTACTTC
TRBD2	TRBV19	TRBJ2-7	.	CATEAVAGGYEQYF	TGTGCCACTGAGGCGGTTGCGGGGGGCTACGAGCAGTACTTC
TRBD2	TRBV29-1	TRBJ2-3	.	CSVEAWGSGRADTQYF	TGCAGCGTTGAGGCCTGGGGTAGCGGGCGAGCAGATACGCAGTATTTT
TRBD1	TRBV27	TRBJ1-4	.	CASSHMTGAFATNEKLFF	TGTGCCAGCAGCCATATGACAGGGGCTTTTGCAACTAATGAAAAACTGTTTTTT
TRBD1	TRBV11-2	TRBJ1-5	.	CASSLVQGANQPQHF	TGTGCCAGCAGCTTAGTCCAGGGGGCTAATCAGCCCCAGCATTTT
.	TRBV7-2	TRBJ1-6	.	CASSLANPSGSPLHF	TGTGCCAGCAGCTTAGCGAACCCATCGGGTTCACCCCTCCACTTT
.	TRBV7-9	TRBJ1-4	.	CSEGPEKLFF	TGTTCCGAGGGCCCAGAAAAACTGTTTTTT
TRBD2	TRBV6-1	TRBJ2-4	.	CASSGVAGAAKNIQYF	TGTGCCAGCAGTGGGGTAGCGGGGGCTGCCAAAAACATTCAGTACTTC
TRBD1	TRBV6-1	TRBJ1-1	.	CASKSGQGFEAFF	TGTGCCAGCAAGTCGGGACAGGGGTTCGAAGCTTTCTTT
.	TRBV27	TRBJ2-7	.	CASRFLLGGEQYF	TGTGCCAGCAGGTTTCTTTTAGGGGGCGAGCAGTACTTC
.	TRBV10-3	TRBJ1-5	.	CAISEYLSPGDSNQPQHF	TGTGCCATCAGTGAGTACCTATCGCCGGGGGATAGCAATCAGCCCCAGCATTTT
TRBD2	TRBV5-1	TRBJ2-3	.	CASSLVTGGPTDTQYF	TGCGCCAGCAGCTTGGTAACGGGGGGGCCGACAGATACGCAGTATTTT
.	TRBV11-2	TRBJ1-1	.	CASSLVRNTEAFF	TGTGCCAGCAGCTTAGTGCGGAACACTGAAGCTTTCTTT
TRBD2	TRBV18	TRBJ2-3	.	CASSRRGGESDTQYF	TGTGCCAGCTCACGACGGGGGGGCGAGTCAGATACGCAGTATTTT